Below, 28 T cell receptor beta chains from the same sample are listed, as sequenced in a study of regulatory T cells in long-lasting Graves disease. Arm-PCR of CDR3 regions and iRepertoire HTBI primers were used to build TCR beta libraries. TCRdb redid the calling of the multiplex PCR reads with MiXCR, one entry per CDR3 protein. The sample yields more than 400,000 distinct CDR3 sequences, under 20% seen once. Time point denoted: newly diagnosed GD, antithyroid drugs for less than 3 months. PBMCs were the source of the RNA used for TCR sequencing. These same records also appear under a second study, on T cells in Graves' hyperthyroidism and ophthalmopathy.

Sequencing used peripheral blood mononuclear cells (PBMCs), obtained at new diagnosis, from a patient treated with antithyroid drugs. These TCRs come from a man in his forties with Graves disease.

This chain connects TRBV24-1 to TRBJ2-1; 9 bases line up with TRBD2. The junction had 11 bases not matched to a gene; V was cut back by 3 bases and J by 0 bases. The CDR3 covers 19 residues. Germline V gene sequence: CDR1 KGHDR, CDR2 SFDVKD. CDR3: CATSDLSIAGETSYNEQFF. CDR3 coding DNA: TGTGCCACCAGTGATCTGAGTATAGCGGGAGAGACCTCCTACAATGAGCAGTTCTTC.

This clonotype was counted many times. The rearrangement uses TRBV6-5 and TRBJ2-3, with D perhaps TRBD2 (6 bases). CDR1 and CDR2 (germline): MNHEY, SVGAGI. The V gene lost 4 bases and the J gene lost 1 base, with 12 bases spanning the gap. The CDR3 runs to 15 residues. The CDR3 here is CASSSPEGGTDTQYF. The CDR3 nucleotides read TGTGCCAGCAGTTCCCCGGAGGGCGGCACAGATACGCAGTATTTT.

J is TRBJ2-2 and V is TRBV2, with 8 bases matching TRBD2. CDR1 is SNHLY and CDR2 is FYNNEI in the germline V gene. The length of the CDR3 is 18 residues. Trimming at V came to 0 bases and at J to 0 bases, leaving 6 bases not matched to a gene. As DNA, the CDR3 is TGTGCCAGCAGTGAAGCCCGGAGGCGGGAGGCGAACACCGGGGAGCTGTTTTTT. Translated, it gives CASSEARRREANTGELFF.

The chain is built from TRBV6-2 or TRBV6-3 and TRBJ2-3, with D unresolved. Germline V gives CDR1 MNHEY, CDR2 SVGEGT. V was shortened by 4 bases and J by 1 base, with 21 bases between the two germline ends. CDR3 length equals 18 residues. DNA of the CDR3: TGTGCCAGCAGTTCCATCCGTCGTGGCGTTGGGGGCACAGATACGCAGTATTTT. Protein: CASSSIRRGVGGTDTQYF.

V is TRBV27 and J is TRBJ2-7; 8 nucleotides line up with TRBD1. CDR1 and CDR2 (germline): MNHEY, SMNVEV (reference sequence). With V trimmed by 6 bases and J by 0 bases, 7 bases remained unmatched. The CDR3 spans 15 residues. The CDR3 DNA reads as TGTGCCAGCAGCGGCCGGGACAGGACCTCCTACGAGCAGTACTTC. Its protein product is CASSGRDRTSYEQYF.

At least ten counts were recorded for this clonotype. At one boundary the junction diverges from the germline segment, which might be a read error. The chain is built from TRBV11-1 and TRBJ2-3; 11 nucleotides line up with TRBD2. CDR1 is SGHAT and CDR2 is FQDESV in the germline V gene (reference sequence). CDR3 length equals 16 residues. The DNA for the CDR3 is TGTGCCAGCAGTTTAGCGGGAGGGCGTTTCACAGATACGCAGTATTTT. The encoded protein is CASSLAGGRFTDTQYF.

This clonotype was seen ten or more times. The chain has TRBV28 and TRBJ1-5, with a tentative D call TRBD1 (5 bases). The CDR3 is 15 amino acids. Germline assignment: CDR1 MDHEN and CDR2 SYDVKM. V gave up 2 bases and J gave up 3 bases, with 11 bases separating them. CDR3 sequence reads: CASSLEGDVNQPQHF. Written as DNA, the CDR3 is TGTGCCAGCAGTTTAGAAGGGGATGTCAATCAGCCCCAGCATTTT.

This clonotype was detected ten times or more. The chain has TRBV2 and TRBJ2-6, with D uncertain. Germline V gene data show CDR1 as SNHLY and CDR2 as FYNNEI. The CDR3 contains 13 residues. Trimming removed 4 bases from V and 2 bases from J, with 3 bases in between. CDR3 in DNA: TGTGCCAGCAGTGGTGCTGGGGCCAACGTCCTGACTTTC. Translated, it gives CASSGAGANVLTF.

The chain has TRBV7-8 and TRBJ2-3; 14 bases agree with TRBD2. This CDR3 contains 16 residues. Per germline, CDR1 SGHVS and CDR2 FQNEAQ. Trimming cost V 5 bases and J 6 bases; bases outside gene matches: 7. The CDR3 DNA is TGTGCCAGCAGCCGACTAGCGGGAGGGCCTATGGATACGCAGTATTTT. Amino acid sequence: CASSRLAGGPMDTQYF.

This clonotype has a count of ten or more. This rearrangement joins TRBV29-1 to TRBJ1-1, with D uncertain. The CDR3 has 11 amino acids. The germline V gene has CDR1 SQVTM and CDR2 ANQGSEA. The DNA for the CDR3 is TGCAGTGCTAGACAGAACACTGAAGCTTTCTTT. Protein: CSARQNTEAFF.

This clonotype has ten or more counts. The gene calls are TRBV29-1 and TRBJ1-5; the match to TRBD1 covers 9 bases. This CDR3 has 13 residues. CDR1 and CDR2 from the germline V gene are SQVTM and ANQGSEA. The trim removed 7 bases at V and 2 bases at J, leaving 3 bases unmatched. CDR3 DNA sequence: TGCAGCGGGGGACAGGGCCGCAATCAGCCCCAGCATTTT. It specifies CSGGQGRNQPQHF.

This clonotype was counted many times. The CDR3 here is CASRNGASGPYEQYF. The DNA for the CDR3 is TGTGCCAGCAGGAACGGGGCTAGCGGGCCCTACGAGCAGTACTTC. The chain couples TRBV6-1 to TRBJ2-7; TRBD2 aligns across 8 bases. The V gene's germline CDR1 is MNHNS and CDR2 SASEGT. The CDR3 consists of 15 residues. The junction had 9 bases not matched to a gene; V was cut back by 6 bases and J by 2 bases.

For this clonotype: A much larger clone lies one base from this, so it may be a read error. The chain has TRBV7-2 and TRBJ2-1, with D maybe TRBD1 (6 bases). Gene TRBJ2-3 matches the end of the DNA better, so the J call may be wrong. Germline V lookup: CDR1 SGHTA, CDR2 FQGNSA. The CDR3 is 16 residues long. The CDR3 coding sequence is TGTGCCAGCAACTGGACAGACCCGAGGTCCTCGGATACGCAGTATTTT. Translation gives CASNWTDPRSSDTQYF.

A few counts support this clonotype. The chain couples TRBV6-5 to TRBJ2-1; 11 positions match TRBD2. CDR3 length equals 17 residues. CDR1 is MNHEY and CDR2 is SVGAGI in the germline V gene. J lost 6 bases, V lost 0 bases, and 7 bases had no gene match. The CDR3 DNA reads TGTGCCAGCAGTTACTCTCCTAGCGGGAGGATTGTCAATGAGCAGTTCTTC. Its protein product is CASSYSPSGRIVNEQFF.

With respect to this clonotype: A far larger clone lies a single base away; this is likely a read error. The chain recombines TRBV6-1 with TRBJ2-4; 16 bases map to TRBD2. The DNA end lines up better with TRBJ2-1; the J call may be wrong. The CDR3 has 18 residues. In germline, CDR1 is MNHNS, CDR2 SASEGT. CDR3 sequence (DNA): TGTGCCAGCACTCCAGGGACTAGCGGGAGGGCCTACTACAATAAGCAGTTCTTC. Amino acids: CASTPGTSGRAYYNKQFF.

The rearrangement joins TRBV6-2 or TRBV6-3 to TRBJ2-1, with D hard to call. Trimming cost V 0 bases and J 0 bases, with 6 bases left between them. Germline V gene data show CDR1 as MNHEY and CDR2 as SVGEGT. This CDR3 contains 15 residues. The CDR3 is CASSYSASSYNEQFF. The DNA of the CDR3 is TGTGCCAGCAGTTACTCGGCCTCCTCCTACAATGAGCAGTTCTTC.

This clonotype was detected many times. The CDR3 reads CASSYEGTVAYEQYF. CDR3 DNA: TGTGCCAGCAGTTACGAGGGGACTGTAGCCTACGAGCAGTACTTC. The chain has TRBV6-5 and TRBJ2-7, with D perhaps matching TRBD2 (6 bases). The CDR3 extends over 15 amino acids. Trimming took 2 bases from V and 2 from J, leaving 13 bases between them. Germline V gene lookup returns CDR1 MNHEY and CDR2 SVGAGI.

This clonotype came up many times. The V gene is TRBV12-3 or TRBV12-4, the J gene TRBJ2-7; D remains ambiguous. The CDR3 loop spans 14 amino acids. The V end was cut by 3 bases, the J end by 0 bases, with 9 bases between. CDR3 DNA: TGTGCCAGCAGTTTTCAGGCTAACTCCTACGAGCAGTACTTC. Translated, it gives CASSFQANSYEQYF.

This clonotype was seen at least ten times. The chain combines TRBV2 with TRBJ2-1, with 7 nucleotides matching TRBD2. This CDR3 is built from 14 residues. CDR1 and CDR2 (germline): SNHLY, FYNNEI. J lost 0 bases, V lost 7 bases, and 3 bases had no gene match. CDR3 in DNA: TGTGCCAGCAAGCCTAGCGGCTCCTACAATGAGCAGTTCTTC. Protein product: CASKPSGSYNEQFF.

The chain employs TRBV24-1 and TRBJ2-1, with D maybe TRBD1 (6 bases). The CDR3 sequence is 17 residues long. The V gene lost 5 bases and the J gene lost 7 bases, with 23 bases spanning the gap. Germline CDR1 and CDR2: KGHDR and SFDVKD. Here the CDR3 DNA reads TGTGCCACCAGTGCCGCCCGGGACACATCGGTGAGTAATGAGCAGTTCTTC. Protein sequence: CATSAARDTSVSNEQFF.

In this sample, this clonotype turned up many times. The rearrangement uses TRBV11-2 and TRBJ2-1; 8 bases agree with TRBD2. Germline trimming cut 8 bases from V and 7 bases from J; bases unmatched to any gene: 16. The CDR3 runs to 16 residues. CDR1 and CDR2 (germline): SGHAT, FQNNGV. The DNA for the CDR3 is TGTGCCAGCCAAGTGCGGCTAGCGGGTACGTGGAATGAGCAGTTCTTC. Translating it yields CASQVRLAGTWNEQFF. Full variable domain (rest looked up from reference TRBV11-2 and TRBJ2-1): EAGVAQSPRYKIIEKRQSVAFWCNPISGHATLYWYQQILGQGPKLLIQFQNNGVVDDSQLPKDRFSAERLKGVDSTLKIQPAKLEDSAVYLCASQVRLAGTWNEQFFGPGTRLTVL.

The chain combines TRBV3-1 with TRBJ2-5, with 13 bases lining up with TRBD2. The junction had 5 bases not matched to a gene; V was cut back by 4 bases and J by 3 bases. Germline V lookup: CDR1 LGHDT, CDR2 YNNKEL (reference sequence). The CDR3 covers 16 residues. This chain's CDR3 is CASSPGLAGTEETQYF. The CDR3 DNA is TGTGCCAGCAGCCCGGGACTAGCGGGAACCGAAGAGACCCAGTACTTC.

The table lists this clonotype with many counts. The CDR3 nucleotides are TGCGCCAGCAGTCACTTCCCCACAAGCGGTCCTTACGAGCAGTACTTC. Its protein is CASSHFPTSGPYEQYF. This sequence joins TRBV5-1 and TRBJ2-7, with D possibly being TRBD2 (5 bases). The CDR3 sequence is 16 residues long. Trimming pared 5 bases from V and 4 bases from J, leaving 22 bases between. Germline V gene lookup returns CDR1 SGHRS and CDR2 YFSETQ.

This clonotype was found many times. The chain couples TRBV6-1 to TRBJ1-6; TRBD1 might be the D (6 bases). Trimming shortened V by 2 bases and J by 9 bases, and 14 bases separated the two germline ends. The length of the CDR3 is 15 residues. Germline V gene lookup returns CDR1 MNHNS and CDR2 SASEGT. This CDR3 reads CASSETGRGSSPLHF. CDR3 coding DNA: TGTGCCAGCAGTGAAACTGGCAGGGGAAGTTCACCCCTCCACTTT.

The chain links TRBV27 to TRBJ2-7; 9 bases map to TRBD2. The CDR3 covers 15 residues. Germline V lookup: CDR1 MNHEY, CDR2 SMNVEV (reference sequence). Germline trimming cut 7 bases from V and 2 bases from J; bases unmatched to any gene: 9. The CDR3 DNA sequence: TGTGCCAGCAACAGAAAGCGGGAGGCTACCTACGAGCAGTACTTC. Protein product: CASNRKREATYEQYF.

There are many counts of this clonotype. This chain uses TRBV28 with TRBJ2-2, with 7 bases that match TRBD1. Trimming at V came to 2 bases and at J to 8 bases, leaving 8 bases not matched to a gene. This CDR3 region has 15 residues. Per germline, CDR1 MDHEN and CDR2 SYDVKM. The CDR3 sequence: CASSLPSTGQGELFF. In DNA form, the CDR3 reads TGTGCCAGCAGTTTACCATCGACAGGGCAAGGGGAGCTGTTTTTT.

The chain is built from TRBV12-3 or TRBV12-4 and TRBJ1-1, with D unclear. CDR3 length: 14 amino acids. Trimming removed 6 bases at V and 1 base at J, with 12 bases between. Here the CDR3 reads CASSLLAENTEAFF. In DNA, the CDR3 is TGTGCCAGCAGCCTGTTAGCCGAGAACACTGAAGCTTTCTTT.

This clonotype came up many times. This sequence joins TRBV28 and TRBJ2-1; 8 nucleotides line up with TRBD2. Germline CDR1 MDHEN, CDR2 SYDVKM. This CDR3 comprises 14 residues. After removal of 8 bases from V and 6 bases from J, the junction contained 9 bases not matched to a gene. CDR3 sequence (DNA): TGTGCCAGCGTCCAGGCGGGAGGACCCAATGAGCAGTTCTTC. This encodes CASVQAGGPNEQFF.